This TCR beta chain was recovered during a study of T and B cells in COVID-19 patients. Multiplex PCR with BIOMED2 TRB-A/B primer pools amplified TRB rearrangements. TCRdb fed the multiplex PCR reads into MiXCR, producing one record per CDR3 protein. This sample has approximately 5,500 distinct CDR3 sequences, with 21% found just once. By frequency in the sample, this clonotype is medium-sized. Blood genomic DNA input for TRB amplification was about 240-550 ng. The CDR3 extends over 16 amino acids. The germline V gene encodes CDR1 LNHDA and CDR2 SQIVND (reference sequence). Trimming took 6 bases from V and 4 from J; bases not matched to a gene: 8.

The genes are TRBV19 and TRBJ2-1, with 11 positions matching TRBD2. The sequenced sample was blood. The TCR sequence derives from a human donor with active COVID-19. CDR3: CASRKSGTSGYNEQFF. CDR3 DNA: TGTGCCAGTAGAAAATCCGGGACTAGCGGTTACAATGAGCAGTTCTTC.